This passage covers 26 T cell receptor beta chains from one sample sequenced in a study of brain T cells in children with intractable seizures. Using immunoSEQ multiplex PCR, the repertoire was profiled, and TCRdb retains in-frame clones only, with some absent. The data contain around 44,000 clones, 75% to 95% of them singletons. This material consisted of peripheral blood, taken at surgery. Every receptor here comes from a girl aged 2 to 10 with tuberous sclerosis and intractable seizures.

V and J are TRBV6-5 and TRBJ1-1, with 10 bases identical to TRBD1. Germline trimming cut 2 bases from V and 11 bases from J; bases unmatched to any gene: 5. Germline CDR1 is MNHEY and CDR2 is SVGAGI. This CDR3 spans 13 amino acids. The CDR3 bases are TGTGCCAGCAGTTACGGGGGACAGGGGTCCGCTTTCTTT. This codes for CASSYGGQGSAFF.

This clone was detected a few times. The V and J genes are TRBV19 and TRBJ2-3, with 12 positions matching TRBD2. Germline CDR1 reads LNHDA; CDR2 reads SQIVND (reference sequence). This CDR3 has 17 amino acids. V shed 5 bases, J shed 1 base, and the junction held 7 bases outside the gene matches. Here the CDR3 reads CASSLTSGGGGTDTQYF. The CDR3 DNA is TGTGCCAGTAGTTTGACTAGCGGGGGTGGTGGCACAGATACGCAGTATTTT.

The V and J genes are TRBV27 and TRBJ1-2, with 9 positions matching TRBD1. The junction had 8 bases not matched to a gene; V was cut back by 4 bases and J by 8 bases. The CDR3 is made up of 14 amino acids. The germline V gene has CDR1 MNHEY and CDR2 SMNVEV (reference sequence). This chain's CDR3 is CASSSPRTGEGYTF. The DNA for the CDR3 is TGTGCCAGCAGTTCCCCCAGGACAGGGGAGGGCTACACCTTC.

The J gene is TRBJ1-2, the V gene TRBV4-1; TRBD1 agrees at 9 bases. The CDR3 extends over 17 amino acids. V shed 0 bases, J shed 8 bases, and the junction held 13 bases outside the gene matches. Germline V gene lookup returns CDR1 MGHRA and CDR2 YSYEKL. The CDR3 DNA reads as TGCGCCAGCAGCCAAGATCGGACAGGGGCCTTTTTAAGGGGCTACACCTTC. Translating gives CASSQDRTGAFLRGYTF.

The chain joins TRBV6-5 to TRBJ2-5; D unclear. With 6 bases removed from V and 5 bases from J, the gap between germline ends came to 16 bases. CDR1 and CDR2 (germline): MNHEY, SVGAGI. There are 14 residues in the CDR3. The CDR3 is CASSLRSMRETQYF. CDR3 nucleotides: TGTGCCAGCAGCCTTCGATCTATGAGGGAGACCCAGTACTTC.

The chain couples TRBV27 to TRBJ2-3, with 7 bases matching TRBD2. Germline V gives CDR1 MNHEY, CDR2 SMNVEV (reference sequence). The CDR3 loop spans 16 amino acids. V lost 6 bases to trimming and J lost 2 bases; unmatched junction nucleotides: 11. Here the CDR3 DNA reads TGTGCCAGCAGGGGCACGGGGGGAATTTACACAGATACGCAGTATTTT. Residues: CASRGTGGIYTDTQYF.

This clone was recorded only once. This chain connects TRBV7-5 to TRBJ2-7; whether TRBD1, the table's D call, matches the DNA was not checked. TRBV7-5 is termed a pseudogene. The CDR3 extends over 16 amino acids. The CDR3 DNA reads TGTGTCAGAAGCTTAGCCCCCTACGGGACAGCCTACGAGCAGTACTTC. Its translation is CVRSLAPYGTAYEQYF.

The chain links TRBV7-8 to TRBJ2-7; 9 bases line up with TRBD1. Germline V gene sequence: CDR1 SGHVS, CDR2 FQNEAQ. V dropped 3 bases and J dropped 2; count of bases not matched to a gene: 2. The CDR3 extends over 14 amino acids. The CDR3 DNA follows: TGTGCCAGCAGCTTGACAGGGGGGACCTACGAGCAGTACGTC. Residues: CASSLTGGTYEQYV.

The chain has TRBV12-3 or TRBV12-4 and TRBJ2-7; tentatively, D is TRBD1 (6 bases). The V and J ends lost 7 bases and 1 base respectively, with 11 bases between them. There are 13 residues in the CDR3. DNA of the CDR3: TGTGCCAGCAAACACGACAGGTCCTACGAGCAGTACGTC. It codes for CASKHDRSYEQYV.

The chain combines TRBV10-3 with TRBJ2-3, with 8 bases identical to TRBD2. V shed 6 bases, J shed 3 bases, and the junction held 8 bases outside the gene matches. This CDR3 region has 15 residues. Germline CDR1 ENHRY, CDR2 SYGVKD. The CDR3 nucleotides are TGTGCCATCAGGCCGGGAGGGGGGGTAACAGATACGCAGTATTTT. It specifies CAIRPGGGVTDTQYF.

V is TRBV9 and J is TRBJ1-1; D unclear. Germline CDR1 is SGDLS and CDR2 is YYNGEE. Trimming took 4 bases from V and 0 from J, leaving 19 bases between them. This CDR3 has 17 residues. As DNA, the CDR3 is TGTGCCAGCAGCACCCACGGGGTTCCCGTTCTGAACACTGAAGCTTTCTTT. Encoded protein: CASSTHGVPVLNTEAFF.

The rearrangement links TRBV24-1 to TRBJ2-7, with D uncertain. This CDR3 contains 13 residues. In germline, CDR1 is KGHDR, CDR2 SFDVKD. V lost 0 bases to trimming and J lost 3 bases, with 5 bases between them. The CDR3 is CATSDLNSYEQYF. CDR3 DNA: TGTGCCACCAGTGATTTGAACAGCTACGAGCAGTACTTC.

The chain joins TRBV6-5 to TRBJ1-1, with a weak D call TRBD1 (5 bases). Germline loops: CDR1 MNHEY, CDR2 SVGAGI. Deletions cut 4 bases from V and 0 bases from J, with 9 bases between. This CDR3 has 14 amino acids. CDR3 DNA sequence: TGTGCCAGCAGTTGGCGCAGGGTGAACACTGAAGCTTTCTTT. The encoded protein is CASSWRRVNTEAFF.

Turning to this clone: Within the sample, other DNA sequences also encode this same CDR3. The rearrangement links TRBV2 to TRBJ1-5; 7 positions match TRBD1. The V segment lost 4 bases and the J segment 4 bases; nucleotides outside the gene matches: 4. Germline V gives CDR1 SNHLY, CDR2 FYNNEI. CDR3 length: 14 residues. The CDR3 is CASSARQGNQPQHF. CDR3 nucleotide sequence: TGTGCCAGCAGTGCCAGACAGGGTAATCAGCCCCAGCATTTT. Full variable domain (outside the CDR3, taken from reference TRBV2 and TRBJ1-5): EPEVTQTPSHQVTQMGQEVILRCVPISNHLYFYWYRQILGQKVEFLVSFYNNEISEKSEIFDDQFSVERPDGSNFTLKIRSTKLEDSAMYFCASSARQGNQPQHFGDGTRLSIL.

The gene calls are TRBV3-1 (or the pseudogene TRBV3-2) and TRBJ1-4; D is uncertain. Germline CDR1 reads LGHDT; CDR2 reads YNNKEL (reference sequence). The CDR3 runs 15 residues. The V and J ends lost 4 bases and 3 bases respectively, with 12 bases between them. CDR3 loop: CASSRSLVANEKLFF. The CDR3 nucleotides read TGTGCCAGCAGCCGGTCGCTGGTAGCTAATGAAAAACTGTTTTTT.

In this sample, this clone turned up once. The gene calls are TRBV7-3 and TRBJ1-6; D is perhaps TRBD1 (6 bases). Germline V CDR1 and CDR2: SGHTA, FQGTGA. The CDR3 loop spans 15 amino acids. With 0 bases removed from V and 5 bases from J, the gap between germline ends came to 8 bases. The CDR3 region has the DNA TGTGCCAGCAGCTTAACAGCAGGGGATAATTCACCCCTCCACTTT. Its protein is CASSLTAGDNSPLHF.

The rearrangement links TRBV10-1 to TRBJ2-5, with TRBD2 identical over 8 bases. The CDR3 has 14 amino acids. With 3 bases clipped from V and 2 bases from J, the junction kept 2 bases outside the gene matches. CDR1 is WNHNN and CDR2 is SYGVQD in the germline V gene (reference sequence). The DNA for the CDR3 is TGCGCCAGCAGTGATTCTAGCGGGCAAGAGACCCAGTACTTC. Amino acid sequence: CASSDSSGQETQYF.

This rearrangement joins TRBV5-6 to TRBJ2-3, with D perhaps matching TRBD1 or TRBD2 (6 bases each). CDR1 and CDR2 (germline): SGHDT, YYEEEE. V lost 2 bases, J lost 1 base, and 11 bases lay in between. The CDR3 has 15 amino acids. CDR3 bases: TGTGCCAGCAGCTTAACGGGGGCCGGCACAGATACGCAGTATTTT. This encodes CASSLTGAGTDTQYF.

The chain recombines TRBV2 with TRBJ2-5; 15 bases align to TRBD2. CDR1 is SNHLY, CDR2 FYNNEI, per germline. J was trimmed by 6 bases and V by 8 bases; bases with no gene match: 1. CDR3 length: 13 amino acids. CDR3 loop: CASGLAGGQTQYF. The DNA for the CDR3 is TGTGCCAGCGGACTAGCGGGAGGGCAGACCCAGTACTTC.

The chain couples TRBV11-2 to TRBJ1-1, with a possible D match to TRBD1 (5 bases). Germline CDR1 reads SGHAT; CDR2 reads FQNNGV. Deletions cut 1 base from V and 5 bases from J, with 17 bases between. The CDR3 runs 16 residues. CDR3 loop: CASSLAPGGLRTEAFF. CDR3 nucleotide sequence: TGTGCCAGCAGCTTAGCGCCGGGGGGTCTGAGGACTGAAGCTTTCTTT.

The chain recombines TRBV10-2 with TRBJ2-1; the match to TRBD2 covers 8 bases. Germline CDR1 is WSHSY and CDR2 is SAAADI. This CDR3 is built from 16 residues. The ends lost 5 bases at V and 2 bases at J; junction bases unmatched: 8. In DNA, the CDR3 is TGCGCCAGCAGTACGCTCCGGGGGGGGGCCTACAATGAGCAGTTCTTC. This encodes CASSTLRGGAYNEQFF.

For this clone: The same CDR3 arises from other DNA sequences in this sample as well. The rearrangement joins TRBV5-8 to TRBJ1-1; the D is unclear. The CDR3 extends over 13 amino acids. With 0 bases removed from V and 1 base from J, the gap between germline ends came to 4 bases. From germline, CDR1 is SGHTS and CDR2 YDEGEE. This CDR3 is CASSLGGNTEAFF. In nucleotides, the CDR3 is TGTGCCAGCAGCTTGGGGGGGAACACTGAAGCTTTCTTT. The entire variable domain, with the rest obtained from reference TRBV5-8 and TRBJ1-1, is as follows: EAGVTQSPTHLIKTRGQQATLRCSPISGHTSVYWYQQALGLGLQFLLWYDEGEERNRGNFPPRFSGRQFPNYSSELNVNALELEDSALYLCASSLGGNTEAFFGQGTRLTVV.

The J gene is TRBJ1-1, the V gene TRBV3-1 (or the pseudogene TRBV3-2); 8 bases align to TRBD1. J gave up 10 bases and V 5 bases, and 6 bases lay outside the gene matches. The CDR3 has 12 amino acids. CDR1 is LGHDT, CDR2 YNNKEL, per germline (reference sequence). CDR3 loop: CASSYPQGGAFF. CDR3 nucleotides: TGTGCCAGCAGCTACCCACAGGGGGGAGCTTTCTTT.

The CDR3 DNA is TGTGCCAGCAGCTTGCAGATTAACACTGAAGCTTTCTTT. Translation gives CASSLQINTEAFF. This chain joins TRBV5-8 and TRBJ1-1; D remains unclear. Per the germline V gene, CDR1 is SGHTS and CDR2 is YDEGEE. Trimming took 1 base from V and 2 from J, leaving 6 bases between them. This CDR3 is 13 amino acids long.

This sequence joins TRBV15 and TRBJ1-2; the D gene is possibly TRBD1 (6 bases). Per germline, CDR1 LNHNV and CDR2 YYDKDF (reference sequence). Trimming removed 0 bases from V and 5 bases from J, with 10 bases in between. The CDR3 totals 14 residues. CDR3 sequence: CATSRDRGLYGYTF. The CDR3 DNA reads as TGTGCCACCAGCAGAGACAGGGGCCTTTATGGCTACACCTTC.

The gene calls are TRBV27 and TRBJ1-5; a weak D match, TRBD1 (6 bases). Germline V gene lookup returns CDR1 MNHEY and CDR2 SMNVEV (reference sequence). Trimming took 2 bases from V and 4 from J, leaving 9 bases between them. The length of the CDR3 is 14 residues. Here the CDR3 reads CASSLRQGNQPQHF. In DNA, the CDR3 is TGTGCCAGCAGTTTAAGGCAGGGGAATCAGCCCCAGCATTTT.